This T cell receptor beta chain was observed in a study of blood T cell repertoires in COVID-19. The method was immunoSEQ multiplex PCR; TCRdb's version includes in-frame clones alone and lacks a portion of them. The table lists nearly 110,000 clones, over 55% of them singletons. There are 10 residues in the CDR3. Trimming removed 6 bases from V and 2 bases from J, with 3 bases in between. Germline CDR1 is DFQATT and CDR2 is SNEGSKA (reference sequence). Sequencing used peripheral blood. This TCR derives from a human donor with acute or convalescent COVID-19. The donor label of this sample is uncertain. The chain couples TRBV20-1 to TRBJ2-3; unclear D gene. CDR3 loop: CSAYTDTQYF. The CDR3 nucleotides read TGCAGTGCCTACACAGATACGCAGTATTTT.